This T cell receptor beta chain is drawn from a study of blood T cell repertoires in COVID-19. Study information: Acute-phase and convalescent COVID-19 samples originated in the United States, Italy and Spain. PBMCs, B-cell-depleted T cells, or T cells provided the cDNA or gDNA that made up the material.

Between the trimmed V and J ends, which lost 4 bases and 0 bases, there was a span of 16 bases. This CDR3 is built from 17 residues. In germline, CDR1 is MGHDK, CDR2 SYGVNS. Source study methods: Using reference gene primer amplification, nucleated cell counts were estimated. Repertoires were generated with immunoSEQ multiplex PCR, while TCRdb's copy carries only in-frame clones and drops some. D and trimming were read from the DNA, whereas the V and J calls and clone size are those reported in that table. The profile covers 100,000 to 150,000 clones, with 81% appearing a single time and about 18% taken by the ten largest. Followed over time, Seattle patients had been enrolled while infection was active.

Sequenced input: peripheral blood. The rearrangement joins TRBV25-1 to TRBJ2-1, with D possibly TRBD2 on 6 matching bases. The source of this sequence is a man aged 25 to 40 with COVID-19, enrolled during active disease. The CDR3 DNA reads TGTGCCAGCAGTGCGCCCGGTGGGGACTCCTCCTACAATGAGCAGTTCTTC. This encodes CASSAPGGDSSYNEQFF. Full variable domain (outside the CDR3, taken from reference TRBV25-1 and TRBJ2-1): EADIYQTPRYLVIGTGKKITLECSQTMGHDKMYWYQQDPGMELHLIHYSYGVNSTEKGDLSSESTVSRIRTEHFPLTLESARPSHTSQYLCASSAPGGDSSYNEQFFGPGTRLTVL.